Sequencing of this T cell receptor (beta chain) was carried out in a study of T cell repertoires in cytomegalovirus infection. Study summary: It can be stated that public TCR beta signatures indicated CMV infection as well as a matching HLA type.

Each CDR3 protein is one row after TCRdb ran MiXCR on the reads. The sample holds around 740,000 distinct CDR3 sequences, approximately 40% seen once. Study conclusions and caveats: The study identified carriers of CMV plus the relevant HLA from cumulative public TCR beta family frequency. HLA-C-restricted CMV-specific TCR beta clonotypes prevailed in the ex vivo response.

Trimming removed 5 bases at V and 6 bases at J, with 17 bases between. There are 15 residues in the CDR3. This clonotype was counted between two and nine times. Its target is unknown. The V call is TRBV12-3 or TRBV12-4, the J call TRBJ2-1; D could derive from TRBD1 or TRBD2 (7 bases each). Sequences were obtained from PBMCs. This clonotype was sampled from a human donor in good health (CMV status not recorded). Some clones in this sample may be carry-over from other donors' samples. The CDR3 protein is CASSPRQGGGNEQFF. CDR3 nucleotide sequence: TGTGCCAGCAGTCCCAGACAGGGAGGGGGCAATGAGCAGTTCTTC.